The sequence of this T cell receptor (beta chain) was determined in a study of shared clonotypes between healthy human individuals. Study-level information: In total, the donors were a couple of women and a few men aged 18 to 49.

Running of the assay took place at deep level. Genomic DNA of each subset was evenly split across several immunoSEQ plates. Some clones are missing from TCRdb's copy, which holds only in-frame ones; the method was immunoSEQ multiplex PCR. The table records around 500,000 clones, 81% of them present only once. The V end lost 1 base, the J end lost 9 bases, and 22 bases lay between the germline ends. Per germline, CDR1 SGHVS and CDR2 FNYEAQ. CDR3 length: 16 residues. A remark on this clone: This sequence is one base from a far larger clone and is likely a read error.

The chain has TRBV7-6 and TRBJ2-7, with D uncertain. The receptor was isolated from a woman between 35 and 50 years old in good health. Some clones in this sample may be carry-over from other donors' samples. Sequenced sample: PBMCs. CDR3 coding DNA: TGTGCCAGCAGCTTAGTAGTTGGCTCAACGTGCATAGGGCAGTACTTC. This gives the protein CASSLVVGSTCIGQYF. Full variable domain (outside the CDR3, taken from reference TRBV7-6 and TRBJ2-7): GAGVSQSPRYKVTKRGQDVALRCDPISGHVSLYWYRQALGQGPEFLTYFNYEAQQDKSGLPNDRFSAERPEGSISTLTIQRTEQRDSAMYRCASSLVVGSTCIGQYFGPGTRLTVT.